The clone carrying this T cell receptor beta chain was recorded a few times. These data belong to a study of blood T cell repertoires in COVID-19. Self-reported history from a screening survey and questionnaire set each donor's cohort. Libraries were prepared by immunoSEQ multiplex PCR; TCRdb keeps only in-frame clonotypes and omits some of them. The sample has 180,000 or so clones, around 80% seen once; the top ten hold approximately 15%. The CDR3 sequence is 12 residues long. V gave up 6 bases and J gave up 8 bases, with 13 bases separating them. The chain couples TRBV23-1 to TRBJ1-1; no clear D. TRBV23-1 is recorded as an ORF, its role being uncertain. The origin of this receptor is a man between 60 and 75 years old who had been exposed to COVID-19. Material for sequencing was PBMCs or T cells enriched from blood (not recorded which). The CDR3 sequence: CASRPPSGEAFF. As DNA, the CDR3 is TGCGCCAGCAGACCCCCCAGCGGGGAAGCTTTCTTT.